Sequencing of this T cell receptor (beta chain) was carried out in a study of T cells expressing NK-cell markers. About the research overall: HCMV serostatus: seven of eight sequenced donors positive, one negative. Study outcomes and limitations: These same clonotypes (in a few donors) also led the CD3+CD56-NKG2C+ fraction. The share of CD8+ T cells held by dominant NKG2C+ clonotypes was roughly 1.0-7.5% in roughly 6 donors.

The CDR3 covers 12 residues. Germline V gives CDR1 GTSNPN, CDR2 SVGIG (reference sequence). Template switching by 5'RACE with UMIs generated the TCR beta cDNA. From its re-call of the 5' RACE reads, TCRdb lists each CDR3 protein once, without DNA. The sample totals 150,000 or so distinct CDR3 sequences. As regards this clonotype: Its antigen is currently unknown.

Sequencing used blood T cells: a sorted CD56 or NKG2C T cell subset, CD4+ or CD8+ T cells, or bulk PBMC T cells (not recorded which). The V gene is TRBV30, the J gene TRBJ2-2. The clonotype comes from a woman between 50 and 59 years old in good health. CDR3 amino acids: CARVPDTGELFF.